These T cell receptor beta chains were read from a single sample in a study of T cell responses to AZD1222 COVID-19 vaccine. Measured with immunoSEQ multiplex PCR; TCRdb has only the in-frame clones, and not every one. The repertoire holds 35,000 to 50,000 clones, about nine tenths seen once, with around a quarter in the top ten. The sequencing used peripheral blood, collected 28 days after the second AZD1222 dose. These receptors were obtained from an adult who received the AZD1222 COVID-19 vaccine. Each CDR3 is given with its conserved first and last residue. A D gene is named only where the DNA matches it firmly. The size entry is marked missing in some rows and otherwise reads once, few, many or a size class.

D gene	J gene	clone size	V gene	CDR3 protein	CDR3 DNA
-	TRBJ1-2	-	TRBV24-1	CATSDGTYSYGYTF	TGTGCCACCAGTGACGGGACATATAGCTATGGCTACACCTTC
-	TRBJ1-2	-	TRBV4-1	CASSQEPANPANYGYTF	TGCGCCAGCAGCCAAGAACCGGCTAACCCTGCTAACTATGGCTACACCTTC
-	TRBJ1-1	-	TRBV6-4	CASSRQVNTEAFF	TGTGCCAGCAGTAGACAGGTGAACACTGAAGCTTTCTTT
-	TRBJ2-6	once	TRBV3-1/TRBV3-2	CASSPVLSGANVLTF	TGTGCCAGCAGCCCCGTCCTCTCTGGGGCCAACGTCCTGACTTTC
-	TRBJ1-4	-	TRBV21-1	CASSKEEKLFF	TGTGCCAGCAGCAAAGAAGAAAAACTGTTTTTT
-	TRBJ2-2	-	TRBV5-1	CASSLEPLNTGELFF	TGCGCCAGCAGCTTGGAACCCCTTAACACCGGGGAGCTGTTTTTT
-	TRBJ1-4	-	TRBV3-1/TRBV3-2	CASSLGGLENEKLFF	TGTGCCAGCAGCCTTGGCGGGTTAGAAAATGAAAAACTGTTTTTT
TRBD1	TRBJ1-1	-	TRBV27	CASCPGTAMNTEAFF	TGTGCCAGCTGTCCCGGGACAGCAATGAACACTGAAGCTTTCTTT
-	TRBJ2-4	-	TRBV21-1	CASPGGRQGIHF	TGTGCCAGCCCTGGGGGGAGACAGGGGATACACTTC
-	TRBJ2-7	once	TRBV19	CASSAASIGIVEQYF	TGTGCCAGTAGTGCAGCGAGTATTGGTATAGTGGAGCAGTACTTC
-	TRBJ1-5	-	TRBV7-2	CASSLVPNQPQHF	TGTGCCAGCAGCTTAGTTCCAAATCAGCCCCAGCATTTT
TRBD1	TRBJ2-2	-	TRBV10-3	CAIRHLDRADTGELFF	TGTGCCATCAGGCATCTAGACAGGGCCGACACCGGGGAGCTGTTTTTT
TRBD2	TRBJ2-1	-	TRBV5-1	CASSLAPGVAGLVEQFF	TGCGCCAGCAGCTTGGCTCCTGGGGTAGCGGGACTGGTTGAGCAGTTCTTC
TRBD1	TRBJ2-1	-	TRBV18	CASSTGQGSYNEQFF	TGTGCCAGCTCAACGGGACAGGGCTCCTACAATGAGCAGTTCTTC
-	TRBJ1-1	-	TRBV6-5	CASTQGGAMNTEAFF	TGTGCCAGCACCCAAGGGGGGGCCATGAACACTGAAGCTTTCTTT